This TCR beta chain appears in the sequencing data of a study of T cells in Graves' hyperthyroidism and ophthalmopathy. Overall study results and limits: Among clonotypes expanded in thyroid above 0.001, most were also found in blood.

The germline V gene has CDR1 MNHNS and CDR2 SASEGT. This CDR3 is built from 15 residues. The V end lost 4 bases, the J end lost 5 bases, and 17 bases lay between the germline ends. A NOSPECS grade of at least 4, a Clinical Activity Score of at least 3 and duration under 3 months were recorded in ophthalmopathy patients. Researchers barred patients who had uncontrolled infection, other autoimmune disease, pregnancy or lactation. For the diagnoses, clinical symptoms, serum thyroxine and TRAb, thyroid ultrasound and orbital computed tomography were used. This clonotype was recorded at least ten times. The antigen remains undetermined. Regions amplified from RNA transcripts were the TCR beta CDR3 regions. Primed by the HTBI set, a first-round RT-PCR was run on the TCR CDR3. TCRdb re-analysed the multiplex PCR reads in MiXCR, keeping a single row per CDR3 protein. The sample holds almost 500,000 distinct CDR3 sequences, roughly 22% seen once.

Sequenced: blood. This clonotype originated in a woman in her 70s with Graves' ophthalmopathy. The chain recombines TRBV6-1 with TRBJ2-5, with D possibly TRBD2 on 5 matching bases. The CDR3 nucleotides are TGTGCCAGCAGTGGACCGGGTGGAGGTCGGGAGACCCAGTACTTC. This translates into CASSGPGGGRETQYF.